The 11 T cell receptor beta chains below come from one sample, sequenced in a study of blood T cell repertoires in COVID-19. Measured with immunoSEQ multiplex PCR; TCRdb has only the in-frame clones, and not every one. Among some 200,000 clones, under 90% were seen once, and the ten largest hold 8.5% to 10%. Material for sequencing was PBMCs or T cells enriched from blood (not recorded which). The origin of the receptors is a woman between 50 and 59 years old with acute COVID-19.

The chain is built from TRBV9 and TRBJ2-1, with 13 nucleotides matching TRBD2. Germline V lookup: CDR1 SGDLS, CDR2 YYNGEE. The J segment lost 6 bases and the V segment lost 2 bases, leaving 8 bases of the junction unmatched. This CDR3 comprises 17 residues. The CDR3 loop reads CASSVGQLAGGSNEQFF. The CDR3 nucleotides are TGTGCCAGCAGCGTTGGGCAACTAGCGGGGGGGAGCAATGAGCAGTTCTTC.

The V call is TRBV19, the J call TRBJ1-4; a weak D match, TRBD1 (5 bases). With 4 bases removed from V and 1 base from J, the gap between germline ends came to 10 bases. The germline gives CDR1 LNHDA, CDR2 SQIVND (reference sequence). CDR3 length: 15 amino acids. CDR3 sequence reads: CASSSSGITNEKLFF. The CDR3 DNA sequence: TGTGCCAGTAGTAGCTCAGGGATAACTAATGAAAAACTGTTTTTT.

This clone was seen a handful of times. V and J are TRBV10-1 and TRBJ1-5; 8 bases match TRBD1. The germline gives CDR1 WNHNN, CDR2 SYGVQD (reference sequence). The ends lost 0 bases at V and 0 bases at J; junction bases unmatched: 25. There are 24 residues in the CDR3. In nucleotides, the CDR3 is TGCGCCAGCAGTGAGTCCCCCGAGACCCAGGACAGGGAGAGTGAGCGGATTAGCAATCAGCCCCAGCATTTT. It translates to CASSESPETQDRESERISNQPQHF.

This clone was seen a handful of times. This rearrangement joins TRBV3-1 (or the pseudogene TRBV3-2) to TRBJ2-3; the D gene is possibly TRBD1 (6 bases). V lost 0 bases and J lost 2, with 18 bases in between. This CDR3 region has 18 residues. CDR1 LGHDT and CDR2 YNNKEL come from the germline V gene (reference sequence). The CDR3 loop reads CASSQEGQTGSYTDTQYF. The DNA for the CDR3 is TGTGCCAGCAGCCAAGAAGGTCAGACAGGTTCCTACACAGATACGCAGTATTTT.

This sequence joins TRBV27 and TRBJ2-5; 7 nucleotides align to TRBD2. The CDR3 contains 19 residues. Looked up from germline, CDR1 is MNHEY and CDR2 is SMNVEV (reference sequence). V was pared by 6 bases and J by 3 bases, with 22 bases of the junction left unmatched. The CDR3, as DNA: TGTGCCAGCAGCCTTTGTTTTCGGGGGGATCCCGGGGGGAAAGAGACCCAGTACTTC. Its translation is CASSLCFRGDPGGKETQYF.

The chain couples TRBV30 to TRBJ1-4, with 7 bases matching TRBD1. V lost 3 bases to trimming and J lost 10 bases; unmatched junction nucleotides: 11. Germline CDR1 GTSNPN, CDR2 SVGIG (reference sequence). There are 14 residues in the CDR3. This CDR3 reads CAWSDREPTRKLFF. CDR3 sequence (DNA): TGTGCCTGGAGCGACAGGGAGCCCACACGAAAACTGTTTTTT. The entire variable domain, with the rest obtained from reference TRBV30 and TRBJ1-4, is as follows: SQTIHQWPATLVQPVGSPLSLECTVEGTSNPNLYWYRQAAGRGLQLLFYSVGIGQISSEVPQNLSASRPQDRQFILSSKKLLLSDSGFYLCAWSDREPTRKLFFGSGTQLSVL.

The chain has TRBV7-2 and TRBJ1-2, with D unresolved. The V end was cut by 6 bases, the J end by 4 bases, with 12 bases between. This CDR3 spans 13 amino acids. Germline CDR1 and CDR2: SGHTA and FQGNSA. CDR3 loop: CASRSARGYGYTF. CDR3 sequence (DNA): TGTGCCAGCAGGAGTGCTCGGGGCTATGGCTACACCTTC.

In DNA form, the CDR3 reads TGTGCCAGCAGCAGCTTAGTCAATGTGGGCTACACCTTC. Translation: CASSSLVNVGYTF. This sequence joins TRBV7-2 and TRBJ1-2; D unresolved. The CDR3 consists of 13 residues. Germline V gene sequence: CDR1 SGHTA, CDR2 FQGNSA. Trimming removed 5 bases at V and 8 bases at J, with 15 bases between.

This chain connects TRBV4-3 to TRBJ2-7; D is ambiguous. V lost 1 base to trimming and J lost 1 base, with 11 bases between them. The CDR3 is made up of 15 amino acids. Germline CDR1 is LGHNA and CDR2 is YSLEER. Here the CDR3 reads CASSQALLTSYEQYF. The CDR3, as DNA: TGCGCCAGCAGCCAAGCTCTACTGACTTCCTACGAGCAGTACTTC.

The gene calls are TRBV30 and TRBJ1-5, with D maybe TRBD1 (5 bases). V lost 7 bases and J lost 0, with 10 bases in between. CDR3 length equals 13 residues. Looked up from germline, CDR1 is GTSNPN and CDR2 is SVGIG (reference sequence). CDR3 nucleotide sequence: TGTGCCTTCGGACACGATAGCAATCAGCCCCAGCATTTT. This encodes CAFGHDSNQPQHF.

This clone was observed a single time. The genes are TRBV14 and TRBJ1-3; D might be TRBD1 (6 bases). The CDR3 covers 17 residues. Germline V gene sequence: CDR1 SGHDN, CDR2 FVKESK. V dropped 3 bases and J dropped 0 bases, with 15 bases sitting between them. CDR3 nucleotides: TGTGCCAGCAGCCATCGACAGGCCAAGGTCTCTGGAAACACCATATATTTT. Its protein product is CASSHRQAKVSGNTIYF. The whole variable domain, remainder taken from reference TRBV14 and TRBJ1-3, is EAGVTQFPSHSVIEKGQTVTLRCDPISGHDNLYWYRRVMGKEIKFLLHFVKESKQDESGMPNNRFLAERTGGTYSTLKVQPAELEDSGVYFCASSHRQAKVSGNTIYFGEGSWLTVV.